Described below is a single T cell receptor beta chain sequence and its context. These data come from a study of T cell clones after liver transplantation. Here immunoSEQ multiplex PCR was the method, and the copy in TCRdb shows in-frame clones only, minus some. The sample includes roughly 55,000 clones, roughly 80% of them seen just once. The CDR3 length is 15 residues. Germline V gene lookup returns CDR1 LGHNA and CDR2 YSLEER. Trimming pared 3 bases from V and 4 bases from J, leaving 15 bases between. This sequence joins TRBV4-3 and TRBJ1-2; weak D call: TRBD1 (6 bases). The clonotype originates from a human donor who received a liver transplant. The input for sequencing was CD4+ T cells from blood, taken before liver transplant. As DNA, the CDR3 is TGCGCCAGCAGCCAGCAGATCCGGGACACCTATGGCTACACCTTC. Translation gives CASSQQIRDTYGYTF.